These T cell receptor beta chains were read from a single sample in a study of shared clonotypes between healthy human individuals. Profiled with immunoSEQ multiplex PCR; TCRdb holds only in-frame clones, not every one. The sample has over 300,000 clones, around 86% seen once. The sample taken for sequencing was memory CD8+ T cells sorted from blood. The source is a man aged 18 to 29 in good health. The conserved cysteine and the conserved F or W are not part of the CDR3 here.

>TRBV9|TRBJ1-6
ASSRAGSPLH
>TRBV30|TRBJ2-7
AWSVGTGNSYEQY
>TRBV5-6|TRBJ2-2
ASSLIEVTGELF
>TRBV30|TRBJ1-2
AWSVPQGGGYT
>TRBV2|TRBJ2-5
ASSSGLAGLVQETQY
>TRBV4-1|TRBJ2-1
ASSQVRGYNEQF
>TRBV7-2|TRBJ2-7
ASSPSGTGLYEQY
>TRBV27|TRBJ1-2
ASSLFGADGYT
>TRBV6-1|TRBJ2-7
ASSPGRSSYEQY
>TRBV27|TRBJ2-3
ASSYSGISTDTQY
>TRBV11-2|TRBJ1-2
ASSIPGTAYGYT
>TRBV4-1|TRBJ1-6
ASSRDLSSYNSPLH
>TRBV6-1|TRBJ2-7
ASSELGFYEQY
>TRBV6-1|TRBJ2-7
ASRDRGRLYEQY
>TRBV4-2|TRBJ2-5
ASSPSGGPAGGPRTQY
>TRBV5-1|TRBJ1-2
ASSRDREDGYT